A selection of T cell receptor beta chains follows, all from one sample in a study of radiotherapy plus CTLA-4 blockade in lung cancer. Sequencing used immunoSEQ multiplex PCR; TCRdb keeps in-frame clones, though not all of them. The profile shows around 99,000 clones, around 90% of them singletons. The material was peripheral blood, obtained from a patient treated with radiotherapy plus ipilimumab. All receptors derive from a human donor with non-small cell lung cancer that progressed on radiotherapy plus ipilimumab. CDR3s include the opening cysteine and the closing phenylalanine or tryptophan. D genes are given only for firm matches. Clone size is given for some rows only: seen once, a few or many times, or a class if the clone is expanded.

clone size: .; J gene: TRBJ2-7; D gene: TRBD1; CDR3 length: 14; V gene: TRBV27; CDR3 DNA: TGTGCCAGCAGTTTCGGGGACAGCTCCTACGAGCAGTACTTC; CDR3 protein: CASSFGDSSYEQYF
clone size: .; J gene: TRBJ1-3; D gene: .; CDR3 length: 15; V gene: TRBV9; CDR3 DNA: TGTGCCAGCAGCCCTCGGGCCTCCGATGGAAACACCATATATTTT; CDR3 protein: CASSPRASDGNTIYF
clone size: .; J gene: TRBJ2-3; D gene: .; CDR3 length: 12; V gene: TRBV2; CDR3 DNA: TGTGCCAGCAGTAGGGTCGTAGATACGCAGTATTTT; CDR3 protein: CASSRVVDTQYF
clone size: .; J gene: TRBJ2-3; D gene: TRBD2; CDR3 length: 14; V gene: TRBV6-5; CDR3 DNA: TGTGCCAGCGGACTAGCTGCTAGCACAGATACGCAGTATTTT; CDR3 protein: CASGLAASTDTQYF
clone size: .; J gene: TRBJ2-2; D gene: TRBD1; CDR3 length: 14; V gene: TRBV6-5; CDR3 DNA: TGTGCCAGCAGACGGGACAGACTTACCGGGGAGCTGTTTTTT; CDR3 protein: CASRRDRLTGELFF
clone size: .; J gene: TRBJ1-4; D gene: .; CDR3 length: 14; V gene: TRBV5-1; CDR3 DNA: TGCGCCAGCAGCCTTGGACAGCCTAATGAAAAACTGTTTTTT; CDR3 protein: CASSLGQPNEKLFF
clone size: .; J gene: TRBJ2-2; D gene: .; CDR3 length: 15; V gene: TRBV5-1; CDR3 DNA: TGCGCCAGCAGCTTGACACTCGCGAACACCGGGGAGCTGTTTTTT; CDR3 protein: CASSLTLANTGELFF
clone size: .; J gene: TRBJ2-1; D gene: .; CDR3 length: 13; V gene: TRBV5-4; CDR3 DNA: TGTGCCAGCAGCACGGAACAGGGCGGGGAGCAGTTCTTC; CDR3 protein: CASSTEQGGEQFF
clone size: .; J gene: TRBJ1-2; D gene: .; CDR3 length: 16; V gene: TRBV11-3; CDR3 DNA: TGTGCCAGCAGCTTAGATTCCAGAGGCTATGACTATGGCTACACCTTC; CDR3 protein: CASSLDSRGYDYGYTF
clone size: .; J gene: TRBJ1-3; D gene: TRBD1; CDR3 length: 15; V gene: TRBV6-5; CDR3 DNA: TGTGCCAGCAGCTCCACAGGGGTCTATGGAAACACCATATATTTT; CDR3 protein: CASSSTGVYGNTIYF
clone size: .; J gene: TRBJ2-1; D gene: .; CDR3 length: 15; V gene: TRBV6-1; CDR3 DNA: TGTGCCAGCAAAAGGGCGGTACCACCCTACAATGAGCAGTTCTTC; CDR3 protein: CASKRAVPPYNEQFF
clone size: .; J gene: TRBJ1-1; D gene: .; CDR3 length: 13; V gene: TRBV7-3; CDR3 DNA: TGTGCCAGCAGCTTAACGACGCACACTGAAGCTTTCTTT; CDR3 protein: CASSLTTHTEAFF
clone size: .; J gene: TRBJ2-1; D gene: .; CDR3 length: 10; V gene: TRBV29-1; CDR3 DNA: TGCAGCGCCAGGACTGCTTGGATGTTCTTC; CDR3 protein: CSARTAWMFF
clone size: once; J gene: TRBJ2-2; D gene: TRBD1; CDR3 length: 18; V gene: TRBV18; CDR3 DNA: TGTGCCAGCTCACCATACCCGATGGACAGGGGAAACACCGGGGAGCTGTTTTTT; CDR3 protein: CASSPYPMDRGNTGELFF
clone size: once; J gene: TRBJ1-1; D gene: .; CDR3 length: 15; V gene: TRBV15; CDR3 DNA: TGTGCCACCAGCAGAGATCCAACAGGGCACACTGAAGCTTTCTTT; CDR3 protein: CATSRDPTGHTEAFF
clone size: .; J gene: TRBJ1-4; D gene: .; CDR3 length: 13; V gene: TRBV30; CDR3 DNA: TGTGCCTGGAGTCAGGGTACTAATGAAAAACTGTTTTTT; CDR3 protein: CAWSQGTNEKLFF
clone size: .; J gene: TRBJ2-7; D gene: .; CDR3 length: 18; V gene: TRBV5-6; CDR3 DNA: TGTGCCAGCAGCTGGAACCGGGCCCGAGGGTCTTTTACCTACGAGCAGTACTTC; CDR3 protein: CASSWNRARGSFTYEQYF
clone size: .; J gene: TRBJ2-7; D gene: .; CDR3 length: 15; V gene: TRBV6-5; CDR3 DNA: TGTGCCAGCAGTGCCTTTAGCGGGACAGGATACGAGCAGTACTTC; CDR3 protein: CASSAFSGTGYEQYF
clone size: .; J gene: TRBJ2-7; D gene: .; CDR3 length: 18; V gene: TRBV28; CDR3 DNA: TGTGCCAGCAGACCCGGACAGGGTAAGCGGGAGAGTAAGTACGAGCAGTACTTC; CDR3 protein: CASRPGQGKRESKYEQYF
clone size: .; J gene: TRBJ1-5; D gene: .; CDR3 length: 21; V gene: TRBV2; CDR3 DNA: TGTGCCAGCAGTGAATCGTCCTCAGGGAATACGGTTGTTTATAGCAATCAGCCCCAGCATTTT; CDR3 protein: CASSESSSGNTVVYSNQPQHF
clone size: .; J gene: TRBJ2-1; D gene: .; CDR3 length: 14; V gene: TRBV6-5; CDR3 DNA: TGTGCCAGCAGACCCTCCGGGTCCTCCAATGAGCAGTTCTTC; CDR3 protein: CASRPSGSSNEQFF
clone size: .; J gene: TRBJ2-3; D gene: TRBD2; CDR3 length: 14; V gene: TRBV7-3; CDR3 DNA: TGTGCCAGCAGCTCCCGGGCTAGCGGGGATACGCAGTATTTT; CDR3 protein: CASSSRASGDTQYF
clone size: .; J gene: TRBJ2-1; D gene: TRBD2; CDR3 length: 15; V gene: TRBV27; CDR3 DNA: TGTGCCAGCAGTTCTTTTGCTAGCGGGAGCAATGAGCAGTTCTTC; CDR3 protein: CASSSFASGSNEQFF
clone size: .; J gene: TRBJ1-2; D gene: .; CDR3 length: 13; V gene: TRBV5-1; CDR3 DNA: TGCGCCAGCAGCTTACGGGGGCTCTATGGCTACACCTTC; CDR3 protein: CASSLRGLYGYTF
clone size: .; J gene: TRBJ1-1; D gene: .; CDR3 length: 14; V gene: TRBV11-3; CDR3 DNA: TGTGCCAGCAGCCGAGGGGGGAAGAACACTGAAGCTTTCTTT; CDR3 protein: CASSRGGKNTEAFF
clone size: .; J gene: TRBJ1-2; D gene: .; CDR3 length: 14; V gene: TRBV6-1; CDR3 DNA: TGTGCCAGCAGCCCCGGGACAACCATCTATGGCTACACCTTC; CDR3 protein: CASSPGTTIYGYTF
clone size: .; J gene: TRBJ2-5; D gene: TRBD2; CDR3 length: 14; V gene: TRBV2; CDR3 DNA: TGTGCCAGCGTGGCTAGCGGGAGTGGAGAGACCCAGTACTTC; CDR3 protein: CASVASGSGETQYF
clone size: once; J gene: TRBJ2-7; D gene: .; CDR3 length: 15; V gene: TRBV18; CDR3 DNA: TGTGCCAGCTCACCAATAATCAGGAGCTCCTACGAGCAGTACTTC; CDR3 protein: CASSPIIRSSYEQYF
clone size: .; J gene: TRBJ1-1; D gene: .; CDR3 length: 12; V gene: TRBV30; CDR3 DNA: TGTGCCTGGATAACGCGACTTCAGGAAGCTTTCTTT; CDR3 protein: CAWITRLQEAFF
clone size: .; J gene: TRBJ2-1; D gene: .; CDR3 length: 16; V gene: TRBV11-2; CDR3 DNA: TGTGCCAGCAGCTGGGGCGGTCCTAATAGGGTCAATGAGCAGTTCTTC; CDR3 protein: CASSWGGPNRVNEQFF
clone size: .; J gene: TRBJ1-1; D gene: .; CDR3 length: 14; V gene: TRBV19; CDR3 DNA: TGTGCCAGTAGTTCACAACAGGGAGTCACTGAAGCTTTCTTT; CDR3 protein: CASSSQQGVTEAFF
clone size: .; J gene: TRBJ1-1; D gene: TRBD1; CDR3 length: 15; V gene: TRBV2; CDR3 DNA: TGTGCCAGCAGTGAACTTGACAGGGTGGTCGCTGAAGCTTTCTTT; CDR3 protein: CASSELDRVVAEAFF
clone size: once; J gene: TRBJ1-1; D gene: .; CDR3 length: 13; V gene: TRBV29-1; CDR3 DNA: TGCAGCGTTGAGGGAGGGATGAACACTGAAGCTTTCTTT; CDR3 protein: CSVEGGMNTEAFF
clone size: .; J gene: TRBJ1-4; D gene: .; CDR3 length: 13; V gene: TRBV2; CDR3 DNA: TGTGCCAGCAAAAGACAGGTTAATGAAAAACTGTTTTTT; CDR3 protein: CASKRQVNEKLFF
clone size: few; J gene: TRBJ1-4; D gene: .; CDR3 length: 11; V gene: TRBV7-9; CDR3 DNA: TGTGCCAGCAGCTTAAGTGAAAAACTGTTTTTT; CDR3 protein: CASSLSEKLFF
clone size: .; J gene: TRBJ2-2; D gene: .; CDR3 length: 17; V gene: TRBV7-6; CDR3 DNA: TGTGCCAGCAGCTTAAAGAGGGAGCGGACGAACACCGGGGAGCTGTTTTTT; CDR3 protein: CASSLKRERTNTGELFF
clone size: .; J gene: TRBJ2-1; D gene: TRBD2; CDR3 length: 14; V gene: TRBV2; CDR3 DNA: TGTGCCAGCAGTGAACTAGCGGGAGTAGATGAGCAGTTCTTC; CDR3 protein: CASSELAGVDEQFF
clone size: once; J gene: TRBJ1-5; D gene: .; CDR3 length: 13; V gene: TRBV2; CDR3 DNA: TGTGCCAGCAGCCCCCCTTTAAGTCAGCCCCAGCATTTT; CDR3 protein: CASSPPLSQPQHF
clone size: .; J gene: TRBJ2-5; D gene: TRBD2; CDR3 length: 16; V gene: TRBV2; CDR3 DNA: TGTGCCAGCAGTACCCGACTAGCGGGAGTATGGGAGACCCAGTACTTC; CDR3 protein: CASSTRLAGVWETQYF
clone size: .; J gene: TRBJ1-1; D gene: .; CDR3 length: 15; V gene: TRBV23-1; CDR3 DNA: TGCGCCAGCAGTCACGAGCGCCAGGGGAGTTCTGAAGCTTTCTTT; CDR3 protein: CASSHERQGSSEAFF
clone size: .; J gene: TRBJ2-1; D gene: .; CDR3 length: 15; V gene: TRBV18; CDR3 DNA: TGTGCCAGCTCACCACGGGACATCTCCTACAATGAGCAGTTCTTC; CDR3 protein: CASSPRDISYNEQFF
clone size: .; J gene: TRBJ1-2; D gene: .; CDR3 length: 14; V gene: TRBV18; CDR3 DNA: TGTGCCAGCTCCCCCCAAACAGCTGTCTATGGCTACACCTTC; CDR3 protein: CASSPQTAVYGYTF
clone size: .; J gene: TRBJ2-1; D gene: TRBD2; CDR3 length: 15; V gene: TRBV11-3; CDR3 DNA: TGTGCCAGCAGCACCATAGCGGGAGGAAGAAATGAGCAGTTCTTC; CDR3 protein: CASSTIAGGRNEQFF
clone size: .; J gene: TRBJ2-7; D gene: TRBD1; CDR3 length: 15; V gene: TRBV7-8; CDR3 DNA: TGTGCCAGCAGCTTAGAAGGGACAGGGGTGGGCGAGCAGTACTTC; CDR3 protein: CASSLEGTGVGEQYF
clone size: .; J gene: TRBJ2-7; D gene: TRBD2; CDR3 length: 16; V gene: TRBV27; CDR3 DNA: TGTGCCAGCAGTCCCATAATCCCTAGCGGGAGTTCTGCCCAGTACTTC; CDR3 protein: CASSPIIPSGSSAQYF
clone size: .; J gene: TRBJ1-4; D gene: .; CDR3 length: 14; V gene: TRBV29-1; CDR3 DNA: TGCAGCGTTGAAATGGAGGGATTTAATGAAAAACTGTTTTTT; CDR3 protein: CSVEMEGFNEKLFF
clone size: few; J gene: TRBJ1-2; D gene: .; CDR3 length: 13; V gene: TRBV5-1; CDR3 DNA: TGCGCCAGCAGCTTAGGGGGTAACTATGGCTACACCTTC; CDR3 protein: CASSLGGNYGYTF
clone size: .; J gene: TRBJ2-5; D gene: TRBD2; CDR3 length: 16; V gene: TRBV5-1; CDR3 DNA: TGCGCCAGCAGCTCGTCACTAGCGGGCCCCCAAGAGACCCAGTACTTC; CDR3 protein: CASSSSLAGPQETQYF
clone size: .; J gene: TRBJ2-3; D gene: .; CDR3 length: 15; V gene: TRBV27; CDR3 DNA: TGTGCCAGCAGTTTTGTCTCGTCTAGCACAGATACGCAGTATTTT; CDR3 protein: CASSFVSSSTDTQYF
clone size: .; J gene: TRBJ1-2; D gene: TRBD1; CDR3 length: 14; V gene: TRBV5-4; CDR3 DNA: TGTGCCAGCAGCTTGCTTGACAGGGGCGGGGGCTACACCTTC; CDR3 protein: CASSLLDRGGGYTF
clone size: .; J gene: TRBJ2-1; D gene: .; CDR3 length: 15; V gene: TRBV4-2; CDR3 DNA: TGTGCCAGCAGCCAAGATCGGGGGGCGGGTAATGAGCAGTTCTTC; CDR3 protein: CASSQDRGAGNEQFF
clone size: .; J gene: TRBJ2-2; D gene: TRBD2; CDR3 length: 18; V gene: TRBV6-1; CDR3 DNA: TGTGCCAGCAGTGAAACCTCCGGCGGGAGGACCTACACCGGGGAGCTGTTTTTT; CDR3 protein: CASSETSGGRTYTGELFF
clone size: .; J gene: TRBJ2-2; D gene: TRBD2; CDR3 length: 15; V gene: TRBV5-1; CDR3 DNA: TGCGCCAGCAGCGGGACTAGCGGATACGCCGGGGAGCTGTTTTTT; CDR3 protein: CASSGTSGYAGELFF
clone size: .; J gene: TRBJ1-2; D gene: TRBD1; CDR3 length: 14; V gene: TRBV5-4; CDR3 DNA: TGTGCCAGCAGCACACAGGGGATTAACTATGGCTACACCTTC; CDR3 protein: CASSTQGINYGYTF
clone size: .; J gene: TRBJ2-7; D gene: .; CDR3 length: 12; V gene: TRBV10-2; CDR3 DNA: TGCGCCAGCAGGGATGACTATTACGAGCAGTACTTC; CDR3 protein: CASRDDYYEQYF
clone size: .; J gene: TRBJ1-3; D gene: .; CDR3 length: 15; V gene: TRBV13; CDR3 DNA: TGTGCCGGCAGCTTACGGGGGCAGTTTGGAAACACCATATATTTT; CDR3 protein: CAGSLRGQFGNTIYF